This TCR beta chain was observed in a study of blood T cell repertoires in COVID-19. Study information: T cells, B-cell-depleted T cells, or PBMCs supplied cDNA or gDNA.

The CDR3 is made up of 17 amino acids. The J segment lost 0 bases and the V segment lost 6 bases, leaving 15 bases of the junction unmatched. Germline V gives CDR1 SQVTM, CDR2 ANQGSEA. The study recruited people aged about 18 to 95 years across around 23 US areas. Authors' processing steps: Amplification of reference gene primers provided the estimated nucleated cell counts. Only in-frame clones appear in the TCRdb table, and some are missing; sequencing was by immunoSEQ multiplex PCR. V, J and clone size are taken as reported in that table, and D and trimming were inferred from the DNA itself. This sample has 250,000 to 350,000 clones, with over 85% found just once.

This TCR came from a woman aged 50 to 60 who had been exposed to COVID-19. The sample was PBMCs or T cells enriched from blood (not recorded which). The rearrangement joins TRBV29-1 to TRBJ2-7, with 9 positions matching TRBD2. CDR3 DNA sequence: TGCAGCGTCGCCGCCGGGACTAGCTTTGGAACCTCCTACGAGCAGTACTTC. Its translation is CSVAAGTSFGTSYEQYF.